This TCR beta chain was sequenced in a study of blood T cell repertoires in COVID-19. Assay: immunoSEQ multiplex PCR; the TCRdb copy retains only in-frame clones and omits some. This sample has approximately 250,000 clones, with around nine tenths found just once. V was clipped by 2 bases and J by 2 bases, with 7 bases between them. CDR1 and CDR2 from the germline V gene are MNHEY and SMNVEV (reference sequence). The CDR3 sequence is 14 residues long. The chain is built from TRBV27 and TRBJ1-3, with D possibly TRBD1 on 6 matching bases. This clonotype was obtained from a man aged 35 to 55 with active or convalescent COVID-19. The sequencing sample was made of peripheral blood. The CDR3 loop reads CASSLAGAGNTIYF. Written as DNA, the CDR3 is TGTGCCAGCAGTTTAGCAGGGGCTGGAAACACCATATATTTT.